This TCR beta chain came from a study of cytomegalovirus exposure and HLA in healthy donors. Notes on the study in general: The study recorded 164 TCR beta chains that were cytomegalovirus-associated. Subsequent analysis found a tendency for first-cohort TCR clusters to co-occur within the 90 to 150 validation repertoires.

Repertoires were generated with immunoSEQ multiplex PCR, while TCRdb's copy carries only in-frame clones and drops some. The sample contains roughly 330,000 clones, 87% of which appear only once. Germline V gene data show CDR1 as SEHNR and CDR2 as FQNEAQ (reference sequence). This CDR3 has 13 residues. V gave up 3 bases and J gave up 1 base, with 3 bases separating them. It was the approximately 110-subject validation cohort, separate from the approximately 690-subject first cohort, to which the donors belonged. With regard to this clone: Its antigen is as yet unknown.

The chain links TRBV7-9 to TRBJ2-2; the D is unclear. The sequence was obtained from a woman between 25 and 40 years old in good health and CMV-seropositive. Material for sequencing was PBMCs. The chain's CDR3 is CASSFGNTGELFF. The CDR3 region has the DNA TGTGCCAGCAGCTTTGGGAACACCGGGGAGCTGTTTTTT.